Below, 22 T cell receptor beta chains from the same sample are listed, as sequenced in a study of blood T cell repertoires in COVID-19. Clones were sequenced by immunoSEQ multiplex PCR, and TCRdb holds only the in-frame ones, with some missing. In the table there are some 150,000 clones, roughly 84% of which are singletons. The sequencing sample was made of peripheral blood. These TCRs come from a woman aged 50 to 60 in a cohort sampled during active or convalescent COVID-19.

The V call is TRBV5-4, the J call TRBJ1-3; weak D call: TRBD1 (5 bases). Deletions cut 4 bases from V and 4 bases from J, with 15 bases between. Germline loops: CDR1 SGHNT, CDR2 YYREEE (reference sequence). The CDR3 extends over 15 amino acids. This CDR3 is CASSRGGIEGNTIYF. DNA of the CDR3: TGTGCCAGCAGCCGGGGGGGGATTGAGGGAAACACCATATATTTT.

The chain combines TRBV19 with TRBJ1-2, with TRBD1 matching over 9 bases. CDR3 length: 13 amino acids. The germline V gene has CDR1 LNHDA and CDR2 SQIVND (reference sequence). V dropped 5 bases and J dropped 8; count of bases not matched to a gene: 6. CDR3 loop: CASSGRTGEGYTF. The DNA for the CDR3 is TGTGCCAGTAGTGGAAGGACAGGGGAAGGCTACACCTTC.

The rearrangement links TRBV7-2 to TRBJ2-1; 9 bases map to TRBD2. The junction had 5 bases not matched to a gene; V was cut back by 5 bases and J by 3 bases. Germline V gene lookup returns CDR1 SGHTA and CDR2 FQGNSA. The CDR3 is made up of 15 amino acids. The CDR3 bases are TGTGCCAGCAGCCCAGCGGGGGGCCTCTACAATGAGCAGTTCTTC. It yields the protein CASSPAGGLYNEQFF.

CDR3 nucleotides: TGTGCCAGCAGCCCCTCGGGTAGCGGGGGAGAGACCCAGTACTTC. This translates into CASSPSGSGGETQYF. V is TRBV11-2 and J is TRBJ2-5; 9 nucleotides match TRBD2. Germline CDR1 and CDR2: SGHAT and FQNNGV. J lost 4 bases, V lost 5 bases, and 8 bases had no gene match. The CDR3 totals 15 residues.

V is TRBV6-5 and J is TRBJ2-7, with TRBD1 matching over 9 bases. V lost 5 bases and J lost 5; bases outside the gene matches: 7. This CDR3 region has 14 residues. CDR1 is MNHEY and CDR2 is SVGAGI in the germline V gene. This CDR3 reads CASSKWDRAHEQYF. The CDR3 DNA sequence: TGTGCCAGCAGTAAATGGGACAGGGCCCACGAGCAGTACTTC.

The rearrangement joins TRBV6-5 to TRBJ2-7; possibly TRBD1 for D (5 bases). Trimming left V 4 bases short and J 2 bases short, with 18 bases between. The CDR3 covers 16 residues. Germline V gives CDR1 MNHEY, CDR2 SVGAGI. This CDR3 reads CASSLIRTLTPYEQYF. The CDR3 nucleotides read TGTGCCAGCAGTTTGATCCGGACACTGACCCCCTACGAGCAGTACTTC.

The rearrangement links TRBV2 to TRBJ2-1; D may be TRBD2 (5 bases). The V end was cut by 6 bases, the J end by 10 bases, with 13 bases between. The CDR3 totals 12 residues. The germline V gene has CDR1 SNHLY and CDR2 FYNNEI. The CDR3 here is CASRELEGEQFF. DNA of the CDR3: TGTGCCAGCAGGGAACTAGAGGGCGAGCAGTTCTTC. Using reference TRBV2 and TRBJ2-1 for the parts outside the CDR3, the full variable domain is EPEVTQTPSHQVTQMGQEVILRCVPISNHLYFYWYRQILGQKVEFLVSFYNNEISEKSEIFDDQFSVERPDGSNFTLKIRSTKLEDSAMYFCASRELEGEQFFGPGTRLTVL.

The chain joins TRBV12-5 to TRBJ1-1; unclear D gene. Per the germline V gene, CDR1 is LGHNT and CDR2 is FRNRAP. CDR3 length: 12 amino acids. The CDR3 DNA is TGTGTTTACAGCGACGGAGGCACTGAAGCTTTCTTT. It translates to CVYSDGGTEAFF.

This chain connects TRBV5-1 to TRBJ2-7; D possibly corresponds to TRBD1 (5 bases). Trimming took 0 bases from V and 6 from J, leaving 16 bases between them. The CDR3 has 15 amino acids. CDR1 is SGHRS, CDR2 YFSETQ, per germline. CDR3 region: CASSLGMGPEREQYF. In DNA form, the CDR3 reads TGCGCCAGCAGCTTGGGGATGGGGCCGGAGCGCGAGCAGTACTTC.

This chain uses TRBV7-9 with TRBJ1-3; D is undetermined. The CDR3 is made up of 14 amino acids. Trimming shortened V by 1 base and J by 4 bases, and 8 bases separated the two germline ends. The germline CDR1 and CDR2 sequences are SEHNR and FQNEAQ (reference sequence). The DNA for the CDR3 is TGTGCCAGCAGCTTAGAGTCAGGCGGAAACACCATATATTTT. This translates into CASSLESGGNTIYF.

This clone was seen many times. This chain links TRBV3-1 (or the pseudogene TRBV3-2) with TRBJ1-3, with no clear D. The CDR3 has 13 amino acids. Germline V CDR1 and CDR2: LGHDT, YNNKEL (reference sequence). Trimming stripped 0 bases from V and 7 bases from J, with 7 bases between. The CDR3, as DNA: TGTGCCAGCAGCCAAGAGGGCTTGAACACCATATATTTT. This translates into CASSQEGLNTIYF.

This chain uses TRBV11-2 with TRBJ2-2, with 8 bases aligning to TRBD2. J lost 4 bases, V lost 1 base, and 5 bases had no gene match. CDR3 length: 16 residues. Germline V lookup: CDR1 SGHAT, CDR2 FQNNGV. The CDR3 loop is CASSLVAGGRTGELFF. CDR3 coding DNA: TGTGCCAGCAGCTTAGTTGCGGGGGGTCGCACCGGGGAGCTGTTTTTT.

The genes are TRBV9 and TRBJ2-1; TRBD2 matches 15 bases. CDR1 is SGDLS and CDR2 is YYNGEE in the germline V gene. After removal of 4 bases from V and 8 bases from J, the junction contained 7 bases not matched to a gene. The CDR3 consists of 16 residues. The CDR3 protein is CASSTRTSGGAYEQFF. The CDR3 bases are TGTGCCAGCAGCACCCGGACTAGCGGGGGGGCCTATGAGCAGTTCTTC. The full variable domain, completed using reference TRBV9 and TRBJ2-1, is DSGVTQTPKHLITATGQRVTLRCSPRSGDLSVYWYQQSLDQGLQFLIQYYNGEERAKGNILERFSAQQFPDLHSELNLSSLELGDSALYFCASSTRTSGGAYEQFFGPGTRLTVL.

This clone was seen a single time. The chain carries TRBV24-1 and TRBJ1-2; D uncertain. The CDR3 has 14 residues. In germline, CDR1 is KGHDR, CDR2 SFDVKD. Deletions cut 6 bases from V and 3 bases from J, with 13 bases between. The CDR3 DNA reads as TGTGCCACCAGTCGAACCGATCAGTACTATGGCTACACCTTC. Protein product: CATSRTDQYYGYTF.

This clone showed up just once. The CDR3 sequence is CASGTRAETQYF. CDR3 nucleotide sequence: TGTGCCAGCGGGACTAGAGCCGAGACCCAGTACTTC. V gene TRBV27 combines with J gene TRBJ2-5; 8 bases line up with TRBD2. V trimming: 8 bases; J trimming: 5 bases; junction bases outside the gene matches: 4. The CDR3 loop spans 12 amino acids. The V gene's germline CDR1 is MNHEY and CDR2 SMNVEV (reference sequence).

The V call is TRBV7-6, the J call TRBJ1-1; D possibly corresponds to TRBD1 (6 bases). The CDR3 runs to 13 residues. Trimming cost V 5 bases and J 7 bases, with 14 bases left between them. Germline V gene data show CDR1 as SGHVS and CDR2 as FNYEAQ. This chain's CDR3 is CASSPGQTSEAFF. CDR3 bases: TGTGCCAGCAGCCCCGGACAGACAAGTGAAGCTTTCTTT.

The V and J genes are TRBV27 and TRBJ1-3, with D possibly being TRBD1 (6 bases). The CDR3 has 18 amino acids. The germline V and J ends were trimmed by 1 base and 0 bases, with 16 bases remaining between them. In germline, CDR1 is MNHEY, CDR2 SMNVEV (reference sequence). The CDR3 DNA reads as TGTGCCAGCAGTTTATTAGGGCAGGGGCCCGTCTCTGGAAACACCATATATTTT. As protein: CASSLLGQGPVSGNTIYF.

The genes are TRBV7-2 and TRBJ2-1; 11 bases align to TRBD2. CDR1 is SGHTA, CDR2 FQGNSA, per germline. This CDR3 region has 15 residues. V dropped 5 bases and J dropped 3; count of bases not matched to a gene: 3. The CDR3 DNA follows: TGTGCCAGCAGCCGTAGCGGGGGGGACTACAATGAGCAGTTCTTC. Amino acids: CASSRSGGDYNEQFF.

This chain joins TRBV7-2 and TRBJ2-7; a weak D match, TRBD2 (5 bases). The CDR3 contains 14 residues. Germline values: CDR1 SGHTA, CDR2 FQGNSA. V was trimmed by 7 bases and J by 6 bases, leaving 19 bases between them. CDR3 sequence reads: CASTLELRGSEQYF. The CDR3 coding sequence is TGTGCCAGCACCCTCGAGCTTCGGGGTTCCGAGCAGTACTTC.

The chain links TRBV19 to TRBJ2-1; 9 bases agree with TRBD1. Trimming cost V 5 bases and J 8 bases; bases outside gene matches: 10. Per germline, CDR1 LNHDA and CDR2 SQIVND (reference sequence). This CDR3 has 15 residues. The CDR3: CASSHLQGAQDEQFF. DNA for the CDR3: TGTGCCAGTAGTCACCTACAGGGGGCGCAGGATGAGCAGTTCTTC.

The V call is TRBV7-8, the J call TRBJ2-3; D not resolved. Trimming shortened V by 5 bases and J by 0 bases, and 9 bases separated the two germline ends. From germline, CDR1 is SGHVS and CDR2 FQNEAQ. The CDR3 consists of 14 residues. The CDR3 loop reads CASSPKTSTDTQYF. In nucleotides, the CDR3 is TGTGCCAGCAGCCCAAAGACTAGCACAGATACGCAGTATTTT.

This chain links TRBV10-3 with TRBJ1-1; D call uncertain. With 6 bases removed from V and 3 bases from J, the gap between germline ends came to 14 bases. Per the germline V gene, CDR1 is ENHRY and CDR2 is SYGVKD. The CDR3 is 14 residues long. CDR3 region: CAIRGLQRDTEAFF. CDR3 DNA: TGTGCCATCAGGGGTCTTCAGCGAGACACTGAAGCTTTCTTT.